These 16 T cell receptor beta chains were sequenced from one sample in a study of breast tumors, draining lymph nodes, adjacent tissues. TCRdb itself ran the multiplex PCR reads through MiXCR, one entry per CDR3 protein. Among some 170,000 distinct CDR3 sequences listed, 33% were seen once. Axillary draining lymph nodes of breast cancer patients supplied the node samples. The sequenced sample was axillary lymph node tissue. Receptors originate from a female donor with breast cancer. Some clones in this sample may be carry-over from other donors' samples.

As regards this clonotype: No conserved phenylalanine or tryptophan is present at the end of the CDR3, so a read error is the likely explanation. The chain links TRBV6-5 to TRBJ2-3; D gene unclear. In germline, CDR1 is MNHEY, CDR2 SVGAGI. This CDR3 has 15 residues. The CDR3 is CASSYSSASTDTQYL. For the CDR3, the DNA is TGCGCCAGCAGTTACTCTTCTGCTAGCACAGATACGCAGTATCTT.

This clonotype was seen many times. The V call is TRBV30, the J call TRBJ2-3; 10 positions match TRBD1. This CDR3 contains 14 residues. V dropped 4 bases and J dropped 1; count of bases not matched to a gene: 2. Germline loops: CDR1 GTSNPN, CDR2 SVGIG (reference sequence). CDR3 sequence (DNA): TGTGCCTGGATAGGACAGGGGGGCACAGATACGCAGTATTTT. It translates to CAWIGQGGTDTQYF.

This clonotype was detected once. This CDR3 is missing its conserved last phenylalanine or tryptophan, likely due to a read error. The limits of the CDR3 on the DNA are not certain, so only TCRdb's listed CDR3 is given. This rearrangement joins TRBV11-2 to TRBJ2-6; TRBD2 is the table's D call, not checked against the DNA. The CDR3 length is 9 residues, termini included. CDR1 SGHAT and CDR2 FQNNGV come from the germline V gene. This CDR3 reads CASSLDRAS.

This clonotype was picked up many times. The chain uses TRBV2 and TRBJ2-7, with D perhaps matching TRBD1 or TRBD2 (5 bases each). Germline CDR1 SNHLY, CDR2 FYNNEI. The CDR3 is made up of 13 amino acids. Trimming stripped 6 bases from V and 3 bases from J, with 12 bases between. The CDR3 bases are TGTGCCAGCAGGGGGCGGGCCGACTACGAGCAGTACTTC. Translated: CASRGRADYEQYF. Filled out from reference TRBV2 and TRBJ2-7, the complete variable domain reads EPEVTQTPSHQVTQMGQEVILRCVPISNHLYFYWYRQILGQKVEFLVSFYNNEISEKSEIFDDQFSVERPDGSNFTLKIRSTKLEDSAMYFCASRGRADYEQYFGPGTRLTVT.

In this sample, this clonotype turned up many times. The V call is TRBV3-1, the J call TRBJ1-2; unclear D gene. Germline loops: CDR1 LGHDT, CDR2 YNNKEL (reference sequence). The V gene lost 5 bases and the J gene lost 2 bases, with 15 bases spanning the gap. The CDR3 spans 15 residues. The DNA of the CDR3 is TGTGCCAGCAGCAAAAGAAGGGCAAACAACTATGGCTACACCTTC. Protein product: CASSKRRANNYGYTF.

This clonotype has a count of ten or more. The chain employs TRBV12-3 or TRBV12-4 and TRBJ2-4, with D perhaps TRBD2 (6 bases). V was pared by 3 bases and J by 5 bases, with 14 bases between. This CDR3 region has 15 residues. CDR3 DNA sequence: TGTGCCAGCAGTTTGGGGAGGAGACTTGAAAACATTCAGTACTTC. This encodes CASSLGRRLENIQYF.

This rearrangement joins TRBV5-5 to TRBJ1-4; D unresolved. This CDR3 has 14 residues. Germline CDR1 and CDR2: SGHKS and YYEKEE (reference sequence). Trimming removed 1 base from V and 7 bases from J, with 11 bases in between. The CDR3 bases are TGTGCCAGCAGCTTGTGGGCGGAGGGTGAAAAACTGTTTTTT. Its translation is CASSLWAEGEKLFF.

This clonotype occurred many times. V is TRBV5-5 and J is TRBJ1-5, with 10 bases fitting TRBD1. The V segment lost 4 bases and the J segment 7 bases; nucleotides outside the gene matches: 8. Germline V gives CDR1 SGHKS, CDR2 YYEKEE (reference sequence). This CDR3 is 15 amino acids long. This chain's CDR3 is CASSRGTGVYQPQHF. CDR3 in DNA: TGTGCCAGCAGCCGCGGGACAGGGGTGTACCAGCCCCAGCATTTT.

This clonotype was observed at least ten times. At one of its ends the junction is not consistent with the germline gene, which may arise from a read error. V is TRBV20-1 and J is TRBJ2-5; D unclear. There are 13 residues in the CDR3. Germline lookup yields CDR1 DFQATT and CDR2 SNEGSKA (reference sequence). CDR3: CSAGRTIQETQHF. DNA for the CDR3: TGCAGTGCTGGACGGACGATACAAGAGACCCAGCACTTC.

The chain is built from TRBV29-1 and TRBJ2-5; 7 nucleotides agree with TRBD2. There are 12 residues in the CDR3. Germline V gene sequence: CDR1 SQVTM, CDR2 ANQGSEA. After removal of 6 bases from V and 2 bases from J, the junction contained 3 bases not matched to a gene. CDR3 bases: TGCAGCGTCCGGACTAGGCAAGAGACCCAGTACTTC. Protein: CSVRTRQETQYF.

The V gene is TRBV7-2, the J gene TRBJ1-5, with D possibly matching TRBD1 (5 bases). The CDR3 covers 19 residues. The ends were cut back, 5 bases at V and 0 bases at J, with 23 bases in the middle. From germline, CDR1 is SGHTA and CDR2 FQGNSA. The CDR3 nucleotides are TGTGCCAGCAGCGACTTCCCCGGGCAGGGACCCTATAGCAATCAGCCCCAGCATTTT. Protein: CASSDFPGQGPYSNQPQHF.

Remarks on this clonotype: This CDR3 is missing its conserved last phenylalanine or tryptophan, likely due to a read error. Because the CDR3's place on the DNA is in doubt, the DNA is left out and the CDR3 is given as listed by TCRdb. This chain joins TRBV7-9 and TRBJ1-4; no check of the table's D call, TRBD1, against the DNA was made. Germline CDR1 and CDR2: SEHNR and FQNEAQ (reference sequence). The CDR3 is 16 residues long, counting both termini. The CDR3 loop reads CASSLGQLANVLTFGA.

This clonotype was recorded at least ten times. The chain recombines TRBV19 with TRBJ2-1; 7 bases map to TRBD1. Germline trimming cut 5 bases from V and 14 bases from J; bases unmatched to any gene: 12. Germline-derived CDR1 and CDR2 are LNHDA and SQIVND (reference sequence). The CDR3 covers 13 residues. CDR3 loop: CASSQTETGWEFF. As DNA, the CDR3 is TGTGCCAGTAGTCAGACGGAGACAGGGTGGGAGTTCTTC.

V gene TRBV11-2 combines with J gene TRBJ1-6; tentative D call: TRBD1 (5 bases). Germline CDR1 and CDR2: SGHAT and FQNNGV. Trimming removed 4 bases at V and 9 bases at J, with 16 bases between. The CDR3 has 15 amino acids. CDR3 nucleotide sequence: TGTGCCAGCAGCTCCCAGGGAGTACCTAGTTCACCCCTCCACTTT. Protein sequence: CASSSQGVPSSPLHF. The full variable domain, with the rest looked up from reference TRBV11-2 and TRBJ1-6, is EAGVAQSPRYKIIEKRQSVAFWCNPISGHATLYWYQQILGQGPKLLIQFQNNGVVDDSQLPKDRFSAERLKGVDSTLKIQPAKLEDSAVYLCASSSQGVPSSPLHFGNGTRLTVT.

Only one count was recorded for this clonotype. The chain carries TRBV4-1 and TRBJ2-3; weak D call: TRBD2 (7 bases). Germline V gene lookup returns CDR1 MGHRA and CDR2 YSYEKL. V was clipped by 1 base and J by 4 bases, with 15 bases between them. The CDR3 contains 16 residues. The CDR3 loop is CASSQVGRGGPDTQYF. The CDR3 DNA reads as TGCGCCAGCAGCCAAGTGGGGAGGGGGGGCCCAGATACGCAGTATTTT.

The sample holds many counts of this clonotype. The chain links TRBV20-1 to TRBJ1-2; D is possibly TRBD1 (5 bases). This CDR3 has 13 residues. Germline values: CDR1 DFQATT, CDR2 SNEGSKA (reference sequence). V lost 1 base and J lost 6, with 12 bases in between. The CDR3 here is CSARGGVRDGYTF. CDR3 bases: TGCAGTGCTAGAGGGGGTGTCAGGGATGGCTACACCTTC.